Listed below are T cell receptor beta chains from one sample, sequenced in a study of cytomegalovirus exposure and HLA in healthy donors. Clones were read by immunoSEQ multiplex PCR, and TCRdb kept only the in-frame ones, dropping some. The data show around 150,000 clones, around three quarters seen once. Sample: PBMCs. Source of these receptors: a man in his forties or fifties in good health and CMV-seronegative. CDR3s include the opening cysteine and the closing phenylalanine or tryptophan. Each record gives: J gene, clone size, V gene, D gene, CDR3 protein, CDR3 DNA. D genes are given only for firm matches. Rows give clone size only sometimes, using once, few, many, or a class for an expanded clone.

TRBJ1-2 | once | TRBV4-1 | NA | CASSQTSTGPYGYTF | TGCGCCAGCAGCCAAACGTCGACAGGTCCCTATGGCTACACCTTC
TRBJ1-2 | NA | TRBV28 | TRBD1 | CASSDPGQANYGYPF | TGTGCCAGCAGTGATCCGGGACAGGCTAACTATGGCTACCCCTTC
TRBJ2-2 | NA | TRBV4-3 | NA | CASSPDDLEAGELFF | TGCGCCAGCAGCCCGGATGACCTTGAGGCCGGGGAGCTGTTTTTT
TRBJ1-2 | NA | TRBV5-1 | NA | CASSFGGDYGYTF | TGCGCCAGCAGCTTCGGGGGAGACTATGGCTACACCTTC
TRBJ2-1 | few | TRBV7-8 | NA | CASSLERFGLGGKQFF | TGTGCCAGCAGCTTGGAGAGGTTCGGGCTAGGGGGAAAGCAGTTCTTC
TRBJ2-7 | NA | TRBV28 | NA | CASSLIGHDYEQYF | TGTGCCAGCAGTCTCATCGGACACGACTACGAGCAGTACTTC
TRBJ1-5 | NA | TRBV5-5 | NA | CASSLATDLGRHF | TGTGCCAGCAGCTTGGCGACCGACTTAGGGAGGCATTTT
TRBJ1-4 | NA | TRBV5-4 | NA | CASSSGLGTNEKLFF | TGTGCCAGCAGCTCCGGGTTAGGCACTAATGAAAAACTGTTTTTT
TRBJ1-2 | NA | TRBV4-2 | NA | CASSQDRQSYGYTF | TGTGCCAGCAGCCAAGATAGACAAAGCTATGGCTACACCTTC
TRBJ2-2 | NA | TRBV5-1 | NA | CASSFPRMAVTGELFF | TGCGCCAGCAGCTTCCCTAGGATGGCCGTCACCGGGGAGCTGTTTTTT
TRBJ2-7 | NA | TRBV5-1 | TRBD2 | CASSLPLAGVGEQYF | TGCGCCAGCAGCTTGCCCCTAGCGGGAGTTGGCGAGCAGTACTTC
TRBJ2-3 | few | TRBV6-6 | TRBD2 | CASSAPIAGGPNTQYF | TGTGCCAGCAGTGCACCAATCGCGGGGGGGCCTAATACGCAGTATTTT
TRBJ2-1 | NA | TRBV7-9 | TRBD1 | CASSPSVGQGLGNEQFF | TGTGCCAGCAGCCCATCCGTGGGACAGGGATTAGGCAATGAGCAGTTCTTC
TRBJ2-7 | once | TRBV9 | TRBD2 | CASSVGGTSAVYEQYF | TGTGCCAGCAGCGTAGGAGGAACTAGCGCCGTCTACGAGCAGTACTTC
TRBJ2-3 | NA | TRBV5-1 | NA | CASSSRTLTDTQYF | TGCGCCAGCAGCTCCCGGACACTCACAGATACGCAGTATTTT
TRBJ1-5 | few | TRBV6-5 | NA | CASSNQAQPQHF | TGTGCCAGCAGTAACCAGGCTCAGCCCCAGCATTTT
TRBJ2-3 | NA | TRBV4-1 | TRBD1 | CASSQVLAGTVSKHTQYF | TGCGCCAGCAGCCAAGTGTTAGCCGGGACAGTCTCCAAGCATACGCAGTATTTT
TRBJ2-1 | NA | TRBV10-3 | TRBD2 | CAMHSSGGTYNEQFF | TGTGCCATGCACTCTAGCGGGGGGACCTACAATGAGCAGTTCTTC
TRBJ2-3 | NA | TRBV5-4 | TRBD2 | CASSSPGLAGGLRTDTQYF | TGTGCCAGCAGCTCCCCAGGACTAGCGGGGGGTCTCCGAACAGATACGCAGTATTTT
TRBJ2-3 | few | TRBV10-1 | TRBD2 | CASRGLAGSTDTQYF | TGCGCCAGCAGGGGACTAGCGGGGAGCACAGATACGCAGTATTTT
TRBJ1-1 | NA | TRBV2 | NA | CASSDSRSANTEAFF | TGTGCCAGCAGTGATTCCAGGTCTGCGAACACTGAAGCTTTCTTT
TRBJ2-5 | NA | TRBV5-6 | TRBD1 | CASSLQGAETQYF | TGTGCCAGCAGCCTGCAGGGGGCTGAGACCCAGTACTTC
TRBJ2-2 | NA | TRBV9 | NA | CASSPNARVRNTGELFF | TGTGCCAGCAGCCCAAACGCCAGGGTGCGGAACACCGGGGAGCTGTTTTTT
TRBJ2-5 | NA | TRBV9 | TRBD2 | CASSVGASGGAETQYF | TGTGCCAGCAGCGTAGGGGCTAGCGGGGGGGCCGAGACCCAGTACTTC
TRBJ1-4 | NA | TRBV5-8 | NA | CASSPRQGRGEKLFF | TGTGCCAGCAGCCCGCGGCAGGGTAGGGGTGAAAAACTGTTTTTT
TRBJ1-2 | few | TRBV4-1 | NA | CASSQVHREGGYTF | TGCGCCAGCAGCCAAGTTCACAGGGAGGGGGGCTACACCTTC
TRBJ1-2 | NA | TRBV14 | NA | CASSQDAVGGGHGYTF | TGTGCCAGCAGCCAAGACGCCGTGGGAGGGGGTCATGGCTACACCTTC
TRBJ2-1 | NA | TRBV9 | TRBD2 | CASSVGAGANNEQFF | TGTGCCAGCAGCGTAGGAGCGGGAGCAAACAATGAGCAGTTCTTC